What follows describes a single TCR beta chain. With 5 bases removed from V and 9 bases from J, the gap between germline ends came to 17 bases. Germline values: CDR1 SGHVS, CDR2 FNYEAQ. The CDR3 totals 14 residues. Expressed TCRB transcripts were sequenced after all isolated RNA was converted to cDNA. Assay used: immunoSEQ multiplex PCR; TCRdb lists only in-frame clones, some missing. The data show about 210,000 clones, about a tenth seen once. The sample is drawn from a study of beta chain features in type 1 diabetes. The V gene is TRBV7-6, the J gene TRBJ2-1; D is perhaps TRBD1 (7 bases). Sequencing used central memory CD4+ T cells from blood. This TCR was sampled from a man between 18 and 35 years old in good health. CDR3 residues: CASSGTGTDSEQFF. The DNA of the CDR3 is TGTGCCAGCAGCGGGACTGGGACAGATAGTGAGCAGTTCTTC.